This TCR beta chain was sequenced in a study of cytomegalovirus exposure and HLA in healthy donors. General study findings and limits: A prior analysis recorded that most TCR beta V segments were productive about 90% or about 30% of the time.

Use of 60 Vbeta and 13 Jbeta primers characterized the PCR. Data came from immunoSEQ multiplex PCR; TCRdb stores just in-frame clones and leaves some out. The table records roughly 100,000 clones, more than 55% of them present only once. V lost 4 bases, J lost 1 base, and 2 bases stayed unmatched. Germline V lookup: CDR1 SGHRS, CDR2 YFSETQ. The CDR3 spans 15 residues. In nominal health when sampled, donors likely had unrecorded immune exposures nonetheless. Comments on this clone: Its cognate antigen is unknown.

The chain uses TRBV5-1 and TRBJ2-2; 9 bases are shared with TRBD1. The sample consisted of PBMCs. This clonotype was sampled from a boy aged 10-17 years in good health and CMV-seropositive. This chain's CDR3 is CASSTDRGNTGELFF. The CDR3, as DNA: TGCGCCAGCAGCACGGACAGGGGGAACACCGGGGAGCTGTTTTTT.